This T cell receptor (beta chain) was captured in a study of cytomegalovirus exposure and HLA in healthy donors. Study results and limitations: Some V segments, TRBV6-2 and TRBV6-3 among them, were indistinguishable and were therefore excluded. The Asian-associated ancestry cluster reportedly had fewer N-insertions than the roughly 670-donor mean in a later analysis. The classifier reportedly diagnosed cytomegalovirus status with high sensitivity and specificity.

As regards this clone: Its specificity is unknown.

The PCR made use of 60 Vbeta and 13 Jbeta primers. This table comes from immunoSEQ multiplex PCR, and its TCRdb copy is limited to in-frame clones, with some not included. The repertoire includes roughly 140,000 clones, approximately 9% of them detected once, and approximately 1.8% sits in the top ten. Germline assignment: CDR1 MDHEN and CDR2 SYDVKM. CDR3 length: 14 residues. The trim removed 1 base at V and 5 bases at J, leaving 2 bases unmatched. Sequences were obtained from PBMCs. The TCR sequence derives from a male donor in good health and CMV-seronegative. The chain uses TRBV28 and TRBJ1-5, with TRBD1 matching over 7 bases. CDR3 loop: CASSLLGQDQPQHF. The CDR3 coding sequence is TGTGCCAGCAGTTTATTAGGACAGGATCAGCCCCAGCATTTT.